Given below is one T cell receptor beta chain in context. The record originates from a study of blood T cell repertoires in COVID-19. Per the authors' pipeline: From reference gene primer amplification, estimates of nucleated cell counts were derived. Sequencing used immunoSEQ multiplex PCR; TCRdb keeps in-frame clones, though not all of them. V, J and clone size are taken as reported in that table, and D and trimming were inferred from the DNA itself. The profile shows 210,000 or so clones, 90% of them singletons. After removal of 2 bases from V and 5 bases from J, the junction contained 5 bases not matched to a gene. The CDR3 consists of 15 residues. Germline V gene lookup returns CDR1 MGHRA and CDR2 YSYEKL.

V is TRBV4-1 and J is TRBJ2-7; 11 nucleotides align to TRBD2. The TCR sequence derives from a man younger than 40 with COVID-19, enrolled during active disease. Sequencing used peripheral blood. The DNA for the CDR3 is TGCGCCAGCAGCCAAAGAGGACTAGCGGGCCACGAGCAGTACTTC. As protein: CASSQRGLAGHEQYF.